This T cell receptor (beta chain) is from a study of early T cells in non-severe SARS-CoV-2 infection. Across the whole study: Investigators sequenced bulk RNA drawn from unsorted whole blood, and chains remained unpaired. The study's findings and limits: The study's VDJdb matching favored anti-spike CD8 responses and missed private and CD4 specificities.

The TCR library protocol was used to attach unique molecular identifiers. These identifiers were attached to individual cDNA molecules. TCRdb passed the 5' RACE reads through MiXCR, listing each CDR3 protein once. The repertoire holds tens of thousands of distinct CDR3 sequences, with approximately 6% as singletons. There are 15 residues in the CDR3. V dropped 5 bases and J dropped 5; count of bases not matched to a gene: 7. Germline CDR1 is MNHNY and CDR2 is SVGAGI (reference sequence). On this clonotype itself: Its target is not known.

The sequence was collected from an adult who was a healthcare worker with PCR-confirmed SARS-CoV-2 infection or an uninfected control (not recorded which). The sample taken for sequencing was whole blood. The chain employs TRBV6-6 and TRBJ2-2; TRBD1 matches 8 bases. This CDR3 reads CASSGQGPQTGELFF. The CDR3 DNA is TGTGCCAGCAGTGGACAGGGCCCACAGACCGGGGAGCTGTTTTTT.